Included here is one T cell receptor beta chain sequence, with context. 60 Vbeta and 13 Jbeta primers were used in PCR. Generated by immunoSEQ multiplex PCR, the TCRdb table keeps only in-frame clones and is missing some. The sample records about 37,000 clones, over 70% being singletons. The data belong to a study of cytomegalovirus exposure and HLA in healthy donors. Germline CDR1 and CDR2: MGHRA and YSYEKL. The CDR3 contains 15 residues. Trimming at V came to 1 base and at J to 4 bases, leaving 4 bases not matched to a gene. The chain combines TRBV4-1 with TRBJ2-1; 7 nucleotides match TRBD2. Input material: PBMCs. The sequence derives from a man aged 30 to 39 in good health and CMV-seronegative. CDR3 bases: TGCGCCAGCAGCCAAGCCACGGGGGGTTACAATGAGCAGTTCTTC. Its translation is CASSQATGGYNEQFF.